What follows are 12 T cell receptor beta chains derived from one specimen sequenced in a study of cytomegalovirus exposure and HLA in healthy donors. 60 Vbeta and 13 Jbeta primers were used in PCR. TCRdb's table, derived via immunoSEQ multiplex PCR, lists solely in-frame clones and lacks some. Of approximately 140,000 clones listed, 50% to 75% are singletons. The sample was PBMCs. Receptors originate from a woman aged 60 to 75 in good health and CMV-seropositive.

This clone was seen a few times. The chain employs TRBV28 and TRBJ2-7; TRBD2 agrees at 7 bases. Germline lookup yields CDR1 MDHEN and CDR2 SYDVKM. This CDR3 spans 14 amino acids. The junction had 6 bases not matched to a gene; V was cut back by 3 bases and J by 4 bases. The CDR3 loop is CASSFGGSAYEQYF. The CDR3 bases are TGTGCCAGCAGTTTTGGCGGGAGCGCTTACGAGCAGTACTTC.

The table lists this clone with a few counts. The CDR3 protein is CASSNGYEQYF. In nucleotides, the CDR3 is TGTGCCAGCAGTAACGGTTACGAGCAGTACTTC. The rearrangement links TRBV4-2 to TRBJ2-7, with unresolved D. The V gene's germline CDR1 is LGHNA and CDR2 YNFKEQ. This CDR3 spans 11 amino acids. V lost 6 bases to trimming and J lost 4 bases, with 7 bases between them.

The chain recombines TRBV28 with TRBJ2-1, with 10 bases lining up with TRBD2. The V segment lost 3 bases and the J segment 7 bases; nucleotides outside the gene matches: 9. Germline V gene lookup returns CDR1 MDHEN and CDR2 SYDVKM. This CDR3 contains 16 residues. This chain's CDR3 is CASSFGAGGFINEQFF. The CDR3 nucleotides read TGTGCCAGCAGTTTCGGAGCGGGAGGGTTCATTAATGAGCAGTTCTTC. Together with reference TRBV28 and TRBJ2-1, the CDR3 gives the full variable domain: DVKVTQSSRYLVKRTGEKVFLECVQDMDHENMFWYRQDPGLGLRLIYFSYDVKMKEKGDIPEGYSVSREKKERFSLILESASTNQTSMYLCASSFGAGGFINEQFFGPGTRLTVL.

The rearrangement uses TRBV27 and TRBJ2-7, with 8 bases that match TRBD1. This CDR3 contains 17 residues. V was pared by 6 bases and J by 3 bases, with 16 bases of the junction left unmatched. CDR1 and CDR2 from the germline V gene are MNHEY and SMNVEV (reference sequence). The CDR3 coding sequence is TGTGCCAGCAGGGGAGACAGGGGAGCGCGGGGCGACTACGAGCAGTACTTC. Translating gives CASRGDRGARGDYEQYF.

This chain joins TRBV5-1 and TRBJ1-3; D is possibly TRBD1 (6 bases). The CDR3 contains 14 residues. Trimming took off 3 bases at V and 7 bases at J, with 14 bases between the two ends. CDR1 and CDR2 (germline): SGHRS, YFSETQ. The CDR3 DNA reads as TGCGCCAGCAGCTCCGGGACAAATAGTAACACCATATATTTT. Protein: CASSSGTNSNTIYF.

This clone showed up just once. This chain joins TRBV5-4 and TRBJ2-3, with D unclear. CDR1 and CDR2 from the germline V gene are SGHNT and YYREEE (reference sequence). The V end was cut by 2 bases, the J end by 3 bases, with 7 bases between. This CDR3 region has 13 residues. DNA of the CDR3: TGTGCCAGCAGCTTAACCGGGACAGATACGCAGTATTTT. Protein sequence: CASSLTGTDTQYF.

V gene TRBV14 combines with J gene TRBJ2-1, with 9 bases that match TRBD1. V shed 4 bases and J 7 bases; nucleotides not matched to a gene: 11. The CDR3 totals 16 residues. CDR1 and CDR2 (germline): SGHDN, FVKESK. The CDR3 spells CASSLLPGQGRNEQFF. CDR3 bases: TGTGCCAGCAGCCTCCTACCGGGACAGGGACGGAATGAGCAGTTCTTC.

The rearrangement links TRBV10-2 to TRBJ1-1; D not certain. The CDR3 is 17 amino acids. Germline V gene lookup returns CDR1 WSHSY and CDR2 SAAADI. The V end was cut by 2 bases, the J end by 0 bases, with 16 bases between. CDR3 DNA: TGCGCCAGCAGTGAGGCAGTCGACTCCAAAATGAACACTGAAGCTTTCTTT. This translates into CASSEAVDSKMNTEAFF.

The V and J genes are TRBV7-8 and TRBJ2-2; TRBD1 might be the D (5 bases). The CDR3 covers 13 residues. V lost 2 bases and J 5 bases, leaving 6 bases between the germline ends. Germline V gene sequence: CDR1 SGHVS, CDR2 FQNEAQ. The chain's CDR3 is CASSLHRTGELFF. DNA for the CDR3: TGTGCCAGCAGCTTACACAGGACCGGGGAGCTGTTTTTT.

This clone has more than one count but fewer than ten. The chain combines TRBV5-1 with TRBJ2-7, with 16 bases matching TRBD2. J was trimmed by 5 bases and V by 4 bases; bases with no gene match: 6. Germline-derived CDR1 and CDR2 are SGHRS and YFSETQ. This CDR3 is built from 16 residues. CDR3 nucleotides: TGCGCCAGCAGCCGGGGACTAGCGGGAGGGCGGGACGAGCAGTACTTC. Amino acids: CASSRGLAGGRDEQYF.

The table lists this clone with a few counts. This rearrangement joins TRBV4-3 to TRBJ2-7; TRBD2 aligns across 8 bases. J was trimmed by 2 bases and V by 4 bases; bases with no gene match: 1. Germline-derived CDR1 and CDR2 are LGHNA and YSLEER. This CDR3 is built from 13 residues. The CDR3 reads CASSPGLAYEQYF. CDR3 coding DNA: TGCGCCAGCAGCCCGGGACTAGCCTACGAGCAGTACTTC.

A single count supports this clone. The V gene is TRBV7-2, the J gene TRBJ2-3; TRBD2 agrees at 11 bases. There are 14 residues in the CDR3. The junction had 5 bases not matched to a gene; V was cut back by 5 bases and J by 7 bases. The germline V gene has CDR1 SGHTA and CDR2 FQGNSA. The CDR3 nucleotides are TGTGCCAGCAGCCCCCCTAGCGGGAGGAATACGCAGTATTTT. It encodes CASSPPSGRNTQYF.